The rows below give T cell receptor beta chains drawn from one sample of a study of T cell repertoires in cytomegalovirus infection. TCRdb reprocessed the reads with MiXCR, giving one entry per CDR3 protein. The top ten clones hold roughly 18% of a sample with some 230,000 distinct CDR3 sequences, 20% to 25% of them seen once. The sample consisted of CD8+ T cells from PBMCs. Every receptor here comes from a human donor in good health (CMV status not recorded). Some clones in this sample may be carry-over from other donors' samples. The CDR3 runs from the conserved cysteine through the conserved F or W. D genes are given only for firm matches. Part of the rows lack a size; the others show once, few, many or a class for expanded clones.

few	TRBV20-1	TRBJ2-3	TRBD2	CSARSETSGGLPNPLGTDTQYF	TGCAGTGCTAGATCAGAAACTAGCGGGGGGCTTCCAAATCCCCTAGGGACAGATACGCAGTATTTT
NA	TRBV18	TRBJ1-2	NA	CASSPVANYGYTF	TGTGCCAGCTCACCGGTGGCAAACTATGGCTACACCTTC
few	TRBV4-1	TRBJ2-3	TRBD2	CASSLRAGGPLIDTQYF	TGCGCCAGCAGCTTGCGAGCGGGGGGGCCTTTGATCGATACGCAGTATTTT
NA	TRBV2	TRBJ2-5	TRBD1	CASSARPGQEQETQYF	TGTGCCAGCAGTGCCCGCCCGGGACAGGAGCAAGAGACCCAGTACTTC
many	TRBV7-6	TRBJ2-3	NA	CASSPRVGGTDTQYF	TGTGCCAGCAGCCCCCGGGTGGGAGGCACAGATACGCAGTATTTT
many	TRBV7-8	TRBJ2-3	TRBD2	CASSNLAGGTDTQYF	TGTGCCAGCAGCAATCTAGCGGGGGGAACAGATACGCAGTATTTT
few	TRBV12-3/TRBV12-4	TRBJ2-1	NA	CASRTGGADNEQFF	TGTGCCAGCAGGACCGGGGGAGCGGACAATGAGCAGTTCTTC
NA	TRBV10-3	TRBJ2-7	TRBD1	CAISEPGTGNHEQYF	TGTGCCATCAGTGAGCCGGGGACAGGGAACCACGAGCAGTACTTC
NA	TRBV28	TRBJ2-7	TRBD2	CASRPGTSYEQYF	TGTGCCAGCAGACCCGGGACTAGCTACGAGCAGTACTTC
NA	TRBV27	TRBJ1-1	NA	CASRAAMTSNTEAFF	TGTGCCAGCAGAGCGGCCATGACGTCGAACACTGAAGCTTTCTTT
few	TRBV7-8	TRBJ2-2	NA	CASSLPGAFSNTGELFF	TGTGCCAGCAGCTTACCGGGGGCATTCTCGAACACCGGGGAGCTGTTTTTT
few	TRBV27	TRBJ2-1	NA	CASSFLTDSSSYNEQFF	TGTGCCAGCAGTTTTCTTACCGACAGTAGTTCCTACAATGAGCAGTTCTTC
NA	TRBV5-1	TRBJ2-2	NA	CASSLHDSGPNTGELFF	TGCGCCAGCAGCTTGCACGACTCCGGGCCTAACACCGGGGAGCTGTTTTTT
NA	TRBV15	TRBJ1-2	NA	CATWDGPNYGYTF	TGTGCCACCTGGGACGGACCCAACTATGGCTACACCTTC
NA	TRBV28	TRBJ1-4	NA	CASSFGTRTTYNEKLFF	TGTGCCAGCAGTTTTGGAACCAGAACAACTTATAATGAAAAACTGTTTTTT
many	TRBV12-3/TRBV12-4	TRBJ2-1	NA	CASTQDFPPNEQFF	TGTGCCAGCACCCAGGACTTTCCCCCCAATGAGCAGTTCTTC
once	TRBV5-5	TRBJ2-2	NA	CASSLDSTRFDTGELFF	TGTGCCAGCAGCTTGGACTCGACAAGGTTCGACACCGGGGAGCTGTTTTTT
few	TRBV5-1	TRBJ1-2	NA	CASSFDQGLYTF	TGCGCCAGCAGCTTCGACCAGGGTCTCTACACCTTC
NA	TRBV12-3/TRBV12-4	TRBJ1-5	TRBD1	CASSSGGDVGQPQHF	TGTGCCAGCAGCTCAGGGGGCGACGTGGGTCAGCCCCAGCATTTT
NA	TRBV12-3/TRBV12-4	TRBJ2-5	TRBD2	CASSQGTSGAETQYF	TGTGCCAGCAGTCAAGGGACTAGCGGGGCGGAGACCCAGTACTTC
few	TRBV7-9	TRBJ2-3	NA	CASSSVDGPDTQYF	TGTGCCAGCAGCTCGGTGGACGGCCCAGATACGCAGTATTTT
NA	TRBV19	TRBJ1-1	NA	CASSIDASSYSGTEAFF	TGTGCCAGTAGTATAGACGCCAGCTCCTATAGTGGGACTGAAGCTTTCTTT
few	TRBV7-2	TRBJ2-1	TRBD2	CASSGIAGGLSYNEQFF	TGTGCCAGCAGTGGCATAGCGGGGGGCCTCTCCTACAATGAGCAGTTCTTC
many	TRBV7-6	TRBJ2-4	TRBD1	CASSSGQLENIQYF	TGTGCCAGCAGCTCGGGACAGCTAGAAAACATTCAGTACTTC
many	TRBV20-1	TRBJ1-4	NA	CSARKRGTTNEKLFF	TGCAGTGCTAGAAAGAGGGGGACAACTAATGAAAAACTGTTTTTT
NA	TRBV20-1	TRBJ1-1	NA	CSARDPGIMNTEAFF	TGCAGTGCTAGAGATCCAGGAATCATGAACACTGAAGCTTTCTTT
NA	TRBV28	TRBJ2-1	NA	CASSTLDSLRDNEQFF	TGTGCCAGCAGTACTCTCGACAGCCTCAGGGACAATGAGCAGTTCTTC
NA	TRBV2	TRBJ2-7	NA	CASKRAPLSYEQYF	TGTGCCAGCAAGAGGGCGCCGCTCTCCTACGAGCAGTACTTC
NA	TRBV2	TRBJ1-4	NA	CASSAAQEPQLFF	TGTGCCAGCAGCGCCGCGCAGGAACCACAACTGTTTTTT
many	TRBV7-9	TRBJ2-2	TRBD1	CASRDAGQGDPGELFF	TGTGCCAGCAGGGACGCCGGACAGGGGGATCCCGGGGAGCTGTTTTTT
NA	TRBV11-2	TRBJ1-1	TRBD1	CASSLWQGQGENTEAFF	TGTGCCAGCAGCTTATGGCAGGGACAGGGTGAGAACACTGAAGCTTTCTTT
NA	TRBV29-1	TRBJ2-1	TRBD2	CSVPSGGFIEQFF	TGCAGCGTTCCTAGCGGGGGGTTCATTGAGCAGTTCTTC
NA	TRBV7-6	TRBJ1-1	NA	CASSPLGAGSTEAFF	TGTGCCAGCAGCCCTCTAGGGGCAGGGTCCACTGAAGCTTTCTTT
NA	TRBV19	TRBJ2-5	TRBD2	CASSATRGARETQYF	TGTGCCAGTAGTGCAACGCGGGGGGCCAGGGAGACCCAGTACTTC
once	TRBV3-1	TRBJ2-3	NA	CASSHVTTTDTQYF	TGTGCCAGCAGCCACGTCACCACCACAGATACGCAGTATTTT
few	TRBV27	TRBJ2-2	NA	CASSLKGLGTGELFF	TGTGCCAGCAGTTTAAAGGGGCTGGGGACCGGGGAGCTGTTTTTT
many	TRBV7-2	TRBJ1-2	NA	CASSLAGDYGYTF	TGTGCCAGCAGCTTAGCAGGGGACTATGGCTACACCTTC
NA	TRBV29-1	TRBJ2-1	TRBD1	CSVEGQGTPHNEQFF	TGCAGCGTTGAGGGACAGGGGACACCCCACAATGAGCAGTTCTTC
many	TRBV7-3	TRBJ2-1	TRBD2	CASSLFASGGPGAYNEQFF	TGTGCCAGCAGCTTATTCGCTAGCGGGGGGCCCGGGGCGTACAATGAGCAGTTCTTC
few	TRBV6-2/TRBV6-3	TRBJ1-5	NA	CASSYGGAGPQHF	TGTGCCAGCAGTTACGGGGGCGCGGGGCCCCAGCATTTT
few	TRBV29-1	TRBJ1-1	NA	CSVEETGDFNTEAFF	TGCAGCGTGGAAGAAACGGGGGATTTTAACACTGAAGCTTTCTTT
many	TRBV7-9	TRBJ2-3	NA	CASSLIFTDTQYF	TGTGCCAGCAGCTTAATCTTCACAGATACGCAGTATTTT
few	TRBV20-1	TRBJ2-5	NA	CSAPSGGLQETQYF	TGCAGTGCCCCATCGGGGGGCCTCCAAGAGACCCAGTACTTC
NA	TRBV5-4	TRBJ1-2	NA	CASSLGVGGYTF	TGTGCCAGCAGCTTGGGGGTCGGTGGCTACACCTTC
NA	TRBV6-4	TRBJ2-1	TRBD2	CASSDSGTSGGEQFF	TGTGCCAGCAGTGATTCCGGGACTAGCGGGGGTGAGCAGTTCTTC
NA	TRBV29-1	TRBJ2-7	TRBD2	CSVEGLAGGNYEQYF	TGCAGCGTTGAGGGGCTAGCGGGGGGTAACTACGAGCAGTACTTC
few	TRBV20-1	TRBJ2-2	NA	CSALGTGELFF	TGCAGTGCTCTCGGGACCGGGGAGCTGTTTTTT
few	TRBV24-1	TRBJ2-2	NA	CATSDPWDARGELFF	TGTGCCACCAGTGACCCGTGGGATGCACGGGGGGAGCTGTTTTTT
NA	TRBV19	TRBJ2-1	TRBD2	CASSMGGGAGEQFF	TGTGCCAGTAGTATGGGCGGGGGGGCAGGGGAGCAGTTCTTC
once	TRBV29-1	TRBJ2-5	TRBD1	CSVARQGRGETQYF	TGCAGCGTTGCCCGACAGGGGCGAGGGGAGACCCAGTACTTC
NA	TRBV28	TRBJ1-5	NA	CASSFLTQNQPQHF	TGTGCCAGCAGTTTTTTAACTCAGAATCAGCCCCAGCATTTT
few	TRBV7-3	TRBJ2-2	TRBD1	CASSLGQGAGGELFF	TGTGCCAGCAGCCTCGGACAGGGGGCTGGCGGGGAGCTGTTTTTT
NA	TRBV20-1	TRBJ2-2	NA	CSARGSGTGELFF	TGCAGTGCTAGGGGGTCCGGAACCGGGGAGCTGTTTTTT
many	TRBV2	TRBJ2-1	NA	CASSGLSYNEQFF	TGTGCCAGCAGTGGACTGTCCTACAATGAGCAGTTCTTC
many	TRBV6-2/TRBV6-3	TRBJ2-5	TRBD2	CASSQTSGGHQETQYF	TGTGCCAGCAGTCAGACTAGCGGGGGCCACCAAGAGACCCAGTACTTC
few	TRBV7-9	TRBJ1-1	NA	CASSLGPILLGMNTEAFF	TGTGCCAGCAGCTTAGGCCCCATTCTACTCGGGATGAACACTGAAGCTTTCTTT
few	TRBV7-9	TRBJ2-7	NA	CASSNPALHEQYF	TGTGCCAGCAGCAACCCGGCATTGCACGAGCAGTACTTC
NA	TRBV2	TRBJ1-2	NA	CASSDAANYGYTF	TGTGCCAGCAGTGATGCGGCTAACTATGGCTACACCTTC